This TCR beta chain was found in a study of T cells in Graves' hyperthyroidism and ophthalmopathy. Study results and caveats: Most clonotypes expanded in the thyroid (above 0.001) were also present in blood.

RNA transcripts provided the source from which TCR beta CDR3 regions were amplified. A set of HTBI primers served as the primers for a first-round RT-PCR of the TCR CDR3. TCRdb re-analysed the multiplex PCR reads in MiXCR, keeping a single row per CDR3 protein. This table has about 640,000 distinct CDR3 sequences, roughly 20% appearing once. This clonotype was counted between two and nine times. Its antigen is not identified. Source material: blood. This TCR was sampled from a man under 40 with Graves' ophthalmopathy.

The CDR3 is CASSFAPSYEQYF. The CDR3 region has the DNA TGCGCCAGCAGCTTTGCCCCCTCCTACGAGCAGTACTTC. The chain employs TRBV5-1 and TRBJ2-7, with D hard to call. Trimming stripped 2 bases from V and 0 bases from J, with 6 bases between. CDR1 and CDR2 from the germline V gene are SGHRS and YFSETQ. The CDR3 consists of 13 residues.